This TCR beta chain was sequenced for a study of blood T cell repertoires in COVID-19. CDR1 is MGHDK, CDR2 SYGVNS, per germline. With 8 bases removed from V and 4 bases from J, the gap between germline ends came to 11 bases. The CDR3 consists of 13 residues. Per the study methods: Reference gene primer amplification yielded estimated nucleated cell counts. The repertoire was sequenced with immunoSEQ multiplex PCR; TCRdb's copy has only in-frame clones and lacks some. Clone size and the V and J calls come from that table; the DNA yielded D and trimming. The sample yields more than 85,000 clones, roughly 86% seen once.

The sequenced material came from peripheral blood. This sequence originates from a woman in her sixties with acute or convalescent COVID-19. V is TRBV25-1 and J is TRBJ1-4; D is unclear. The CDR3 nucleotides are TGTGCCAGCTCCCGGAGCGGTAATGAAAAACTGTTTTTT. Protein: CASSRSGNEKLFF.